This T cell receptor beta chain appears in the sequencing data of a study of shared clonotypes between healthy human individuals. Libraries were prepared by immunoSEQ multiplex PCR; TCRdb keeps only in-frame clonotypes and omits some of them. Of 1,500,000 or so clones listed, roughly 96% are singletons. Broader study findings: Genetic and exposure-history diversity was limited by the few donors. Generally, naive subsets (rather than memory subsets) showed larger estimated richness. The four-donor shared clonotypes exceeded non-shared clonotypes in generation probability, with non-shared ones scoring lower. The study sampled only blood, and tissue repertoires likely differ.

Details on this clone: Antigen specificity is unknown.

The germline V gene encodes CDR1 SNHLY and CDR2 FYNNEI. Trimming stripped 7 bases from V and 7 bases from J, with 19 bases between. This CDR3 contains 14 residues. The chain uses TRBV2 and TRBJ1-2; D remains unclear. The source of this sequence is a man younger than 40 in good health. Material for sequencing was naive CD4+ T cells sorted from blood. Described subset: CD45RA+ positively selected. The CDR3 DNA reads as TGTGCCAGCAAGGTCCGCGAGCAGGCATCTGGCTACACCTTC. It encodes CASKVREQASGYTF.